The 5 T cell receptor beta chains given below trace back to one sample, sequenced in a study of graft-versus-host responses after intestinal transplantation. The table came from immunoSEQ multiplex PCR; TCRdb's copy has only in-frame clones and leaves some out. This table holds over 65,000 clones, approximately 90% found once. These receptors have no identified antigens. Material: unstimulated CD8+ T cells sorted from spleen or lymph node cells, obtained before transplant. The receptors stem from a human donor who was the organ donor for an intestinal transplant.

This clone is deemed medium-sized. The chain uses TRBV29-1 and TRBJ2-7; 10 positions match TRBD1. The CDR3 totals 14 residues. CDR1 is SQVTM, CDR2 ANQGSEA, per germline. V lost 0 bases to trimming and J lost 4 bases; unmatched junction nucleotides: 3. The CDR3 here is CSVEEGDRGYEQYF. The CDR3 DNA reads TGCAGCGTTGAAGAGGGGGACAGGGGATACGAGCAGTACTTC.

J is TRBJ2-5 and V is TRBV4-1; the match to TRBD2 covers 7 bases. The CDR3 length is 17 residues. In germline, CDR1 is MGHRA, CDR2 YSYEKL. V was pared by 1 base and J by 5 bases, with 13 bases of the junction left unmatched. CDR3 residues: CASSQVDLSGLGETQYF. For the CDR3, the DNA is TGCGCCAGCAGCCAAGTAGATCTATCAGGACTAGGGGAGACCCAGTACTTC.

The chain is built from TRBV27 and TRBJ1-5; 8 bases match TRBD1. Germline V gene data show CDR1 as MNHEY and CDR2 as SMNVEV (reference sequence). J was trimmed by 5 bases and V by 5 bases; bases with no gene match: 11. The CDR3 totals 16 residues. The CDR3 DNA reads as TGTGCCAGCAGTATCCAGCCGGACAGGGACGATCAGCCCCAGCATTTT. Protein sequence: CASSIQPDRDDQPQHF.

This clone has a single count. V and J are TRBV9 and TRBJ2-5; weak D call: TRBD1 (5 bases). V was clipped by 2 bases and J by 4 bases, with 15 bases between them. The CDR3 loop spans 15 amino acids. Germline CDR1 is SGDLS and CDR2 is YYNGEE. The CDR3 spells CASSVAQGHLETQYF. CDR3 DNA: TGTGCCAGCAGCGTCGCCCAGGGTCATCTAGAGACCCAGTACTTC.

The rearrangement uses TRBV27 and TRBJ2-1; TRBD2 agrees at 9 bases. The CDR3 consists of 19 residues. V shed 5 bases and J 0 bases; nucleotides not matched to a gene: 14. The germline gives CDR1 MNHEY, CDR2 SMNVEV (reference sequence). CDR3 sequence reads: CASSPSIGGRAFSYNEQFF. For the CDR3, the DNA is TGTGCCAGCAGTCCCAGTATTGGCGGGAGGGCGTTCTCCTACAATGAGCAGTTCTTC.